This entry lists 22 T cell receptor beta chains sequenced from one sample in a study of CD8 T cells in ankylosing spondylitis. MiXCR, run by TCRdb on the 5' RACE reads, gives a single entry per CDR3 protein. The sample yields roughly 200,000 distinct CDR3 sequences, more than 10% seen once. Sequenced material: blood, either unsorted or a sorted T cell fraction (not recorded which). Every receptor here comes from a male donor with ankylosing spondylitis or in good health (not recorded which).

This clonotype showed up just a few times. The chain has TRBV6-5 and TRBJ2-1; D unclear. CDR3 size: 16 residues. In germline, CDR1 is MNHEY, CDR2 SVGAGI. V was trimmed by 2 bases and J by 2 bases, leaving 13 bases between them. The CDR3 protein is CASSYQADSTYNEQFF. CDR3 sequence (DNA): TGTGCCAGCAGTTACCAGGCCGATTCGACCTACAATGAGCAGTTCTTC.

The chain recombines TRBV2 with TRBJ2-5; D may correspond to TRBD1 or TRBD2 (5 bases each). Germline loops: CDR1 SNHLY, CDR2 FYNNEI. This CDR3 is 15 amino acids long. With 4 bases removed from V and 3 bases from J, the gap between germline ends came to 15 bases. The CDR3 loop reads CASSGPGTAEETQYF. The DNA for the CDR3 is TGTGCCAGCAGTGGGCCCGGGACGGCGGAAGAGACCCAGTACTTC. The full variable domain, completed using reference TRBV2 and TRBJ2-5, is EPEVTQTPSHQVTQMGQEVILRCVPISNHLYFYWYRQILGQKVEFLVSFYNNEISEKSEIFDDQFSVERPDGSNFTLKIRSTKLEDSAMYFCASSGPGTAEETQYFGPGTRLLVL.

This clonotype occurred a few times. This rearrangement joins TRBV6-1 to TRBJ2-7; no reliable D call. The CDR3 spans 15 residues. Germline V gene lookup returns CDR1 MNHNS and CDR2 SASEGT. V was clipped by 1 base and J by 3 bases, with 13 bases between them. CDR3 protein: CASSEDWATHYEQYF. CDR3 DNA: TGTGCCAGCAGTGAAGATTGGGCCACCCACTACGAGCAGTACTTC.

This clonotype was seen at least ten times. The chain links TRBV12-3 or TRBV12-4 to TRBJ2-1, with 10 bases lining up with TRBD2. After removal of 5 bases from V and 3 bases from J, the junction contained 4 bases not matched to a gene. This CDR3 is built from 15 residues. CDR3 bases: TGTGCCAGCAGTGTCCTAGCGGGAGACTACAATGAGCAGTTCTTC. It encodes CASSVLAGDYNEQFF.

The rearrangement uses TRBV5-1 and TRBJ2-7, with D perhaps matching TRBD1 (5 bases). The V end was cut by 3 bases, the J end by 2 bases, with 9 bases between. This CDR3 is built from 13 residues. The germline V gene has CDR1 SGHRS and CDR2 YFSETQ. The CDR3 nucleotides read TGCGCCAGCAGCTCGGACAACCCCTACGAGCAGTACTTC. As protein: CASSSDNPYEQYF.

This clonotype occurred a few times. The gene calls are TRBV3-1 and TRBJ2-7; TRBD1 aligns across 10 bases. Trimming took 0 bases from V and 5 from J; bases not matched to a gene: 4. CDR1 and CDR2 (germline): LGHDT, YNNKEL (reference sequence). This CDR3 is built from 15 residues. CDR3 sequence (DNA): TGTGCCAGCAGCCAAGAGACAGGGGGCCGTAACGAGCAGTACTTC. As protein: CASSQETGGRNEQYF.

The chain couples TRBV2 to TRBJ2-3; no clear D. The CDR3 has 11 residues. The V gene lost 10 bases and the J gene lost 6 bases, with 11 bases spanning the gap. Looked up from germline, CDR1 is SNHLY and CDR2 is FYNNEI. CDR3 nucleotide sequence: TGTGCCACCCCGGACCGCGATACGCAGTATTTT. Its protein is CATPDRDTQYF.

CDR3 sequence (DNA): TGTGCCAGCAGCTCCTCTCTCGGACTAGCGGGGGACAATGAGCAGTTCTTC. This translates into CASSSSLGLAGDNEQFF. The chain carries TRBV7-9 and TRBJ2-1; 13 bases agree with TRBD2. The CDR3 covers 17 residues. The V gene's germline CDR1 is SEHNR and CDR2 FQNEAQ (reference sequence). V shed 4 bases, J shed 5 bases, and the junction held 8 bases outside the gene matches.

The chain recombines TRBV30 with TRBJ2-5, with 16 bases matching TRBD2. V was pared by 4 bases and J by 5 bases, with 4 bases of the junction left unmatched. The CDR3 extends over 15 amino acids. Germline loops: CDR1 GTSNPN, CDR2 SVGIG (reference sequence). CDR3 region: CAWTGTSGGVETQYF. The CDR3 nucleotides are TGTGCCTGGACCGGGACTAGCGGGGGGGTGGAGACCCAGTACTTC.

This rearrangement joins TRBV27 to TRBJ2-5; a weak D match, TRBD1 (5 bases). Germline values: CDR1 MNHEY, CDR2 SMNVEV (reference sequence). Between the trimmed V and J ends, which lost 5 bases and 2 bases, there was a span of 12 bases. The CDR3 sequence is 14 residues long. CDR3 DNA: TGTGCCAGCAGTCCTGGACATTCTCAAGAGACCCAGTACTTC. This gives the protein CASSPGHSQETQYF.

At least ten counts were recorded for this clonotype. This sequence joins TRBV9 and TRBJ1-2; no clear D gene. With 3 bases removed from V and 6 bases from J, the gap between germline ends came to 12 bases. The V gene's germline CDR1 is SGDLS and CDR2 YYNGEE. The CDR3 totals 13 residues. The CDR3, as DNA: TGTGCCAGCAGCGGGACTCAATCTCATGGCTACACCTTC. Encoded protein: CASSGTQSHGYTF.

This clonotype was picked up a small number of times. The J gene is TRBJ1-2, the V gene TRBV29-1, with unresolved D. V gave up 0 bases and J gave up 4 bases, with 6 bases separating them. This CDR3 has 12 amino acids. Germline CDR1 SQVTM, CDR2 ANQGSEA. In DNA form, the CDR3 reads TGCAGCGTTGAAGAAACGGCCTATGGCTACACCTTC. Amino acid sequence: CSVEETAYGYTF.

This clonotype was counted only a few times. This sequence joins TRBV3-1 and TRBJ2-7; D is possibly TRBD2 (6 bases). The CDR3 contains 14 residues. Germline CDR1 and CDR2: LGHDT and YNNKEL (reference sequence). Trimming shortened V by 1 base and J by 2 bases, and 9 bases separated the two germline ends. The CDR3 DNA reads as TGTGCCAGCAGCCAAGCGGGGGTCCCCTACGAGCAGTACTTC. Encoded protein: CASSQAGVPYEQYF.

This clonotype has only a few counts. The chain couples TRBV4-1 to TRBJ2-2, with D hard to call. The V and J ends lost 4 bases and 7 bases respectively, with 13 bases between them. This CDR3 is built from 14 residues. CDR1 and CDR2 from the germline V gene are MGHRA and YSYEKL. The CDR3 DNA sequence: TGCGCCAGCAGCCCAGTTTATGGTGGCGGGGAGCTGTTTTTT. It yields the protein CASSPVYGGGELFF.

This clonotype was detected only a few times. CDR3 residues: CASSSTGPPTITGELFF. In nucleotides, the CDR3 is TGTGCCAGCAGTTCAACAGGGCCCCCTACCATCACCGGGGAGCTGTTTTTT. The rearrangement links TRBV6-5 to TRBJ2-2, with D perhaps TRBD1 (6 bases). Germline lookup yields CDR1 MNHEY and CDR2 SVGAGI. This CDR3 has 17 amino acids. Trimming took off 4 bases at V and 4 bases at J, with 19 bases between the two ends.

This clonotype was seen a few times. The gene calls are TRBV12-3 or TRBV12-4 and TRBJ2-1, with unresolved D. The CDR3 sequence is 13 residues long. V lost 4 bases and J lost 3, with 7 bases in between. CDR3 loop: CASSSSIYNEQFF. In nucleotides, the CDR3 is TGTGCCAGCAGTTCATCCATCTACAATGAGCAGTTCTTC.

This chain connects TRBV12-3 or TRBV12-4 to TRBJ1-1; no firm D call. V was pared by 3 bases and J by 11 bases, with 10 bases between. The CDR3 contains 11 residues. In DNA, the CDR3 is TGTGCCAGCAGTTTGACTTTGGACGCTTTCTTT. This sequence encodes CASSLTLDAFF.

This clonotype was recorded at least ten times. This chain uses TRBV6-4 with TRBJ2-1, with 7 bases aligning to TRBD2. V lost 2 bases to trimming and J lost 5 bases; unmatched junction nucleotides: 6. Germline values: CDR1 MRHNA, CDR2 SNTAGT. The CDR3 is 15 amino acids. The CDR3 sequence: CASSDVGGGHNEQFF. For the CDR3, the DNA is TGTGCCAGCAGTGACGTTGGCGGGGGTCACAATGAGCAGTTCTTC.

This chain connects TRBV7-9 to TRBJ2-7; D is uncertain. The CDR3 totals 12 residues. Per the germline V gene, CDR1 is SEHNR and CDR2 is FQNEAQ (reference sequence). V dropped 4 bases and J dropped 7 bases, with 11 bases sitting between them. CDR3 sequence (DNA): TGTGCCAGCAGCTCCGGCACCATAGAGCAGTACTTC. Its translation is CASSSGTIEQYF.

This clonotype has only a few counts. The chain links TRBV5-6 to TRBJ2-1; 9 nucleotides align to TRBD2. CDR3 length: 17 amino acids. Looked up from germline, CDR1 is SGHDT and CDR2 is YYEEEE. V lost 0 bases and J lost 2; bases outside the gene matches: 6. CDR3 in amino acids: CASSLAASGTTYNEQFF. In DNA, the CDR3 is TGTGCCAGCAGCTTGGCGGCTAGCGGGACCACCTACAATGAGCAGTTCTTC.

This clonotype was counted many times. The gene calls are TRBV12-3 or TRBV12-4 and TRBJ1-1; perhaps TRBD1 as D (5 bases). This CDR3 has 13 amino acids. With 3 bases removed from V and 4 bases from J, the gap between germline ends came to 9 bases. The CDR3 sequence: CASSFQGSTEAFF. DNA of the CDR3: TGTGCCAGCAGTTTCCAGGGCAGCACTGAAGCTTTCTTT.

At least ten counts were recorded for this clonotype. The CDR3 protein is CASSELAGDTGELFF. The CDR3 bases are TGTGCCAGCAGTGAACTAGCGGGAGACACCGGGGAGCTGTTTTTT. This chain connects TRBV6-1 to TRBJ2-2; TRBD2 agrees at 10 bases. The germline V gene has CDR1 MNHNS and CDR2 SASEGT. V lost 2 bases and J lost 3; bases outside the gene matches: 0. The CDR3 length is 15 residues.